This T cell receptor (beta chain) stems from a study of cytomegalovirus exposure and HLA in healthy donors. Study-level points and caveats: Sequencing likely produced, as an artifact, a cluster of highly shared sequence variants. Solely CMV serostatus was available to characterize immune exposure. There were 164 TCR beta chains listed as cytomegalovirus-associated.

Among the donors, all were healthy bone marrow donors. The PCR used 60 Vbeta and 13 Jbeta primers. The table came from immunoSEQ multiplex PCR; TCRdb's copy has only in-frame clones and leaves some out. The sample includes approximately 170,000 clones, approximately 84% of them seen just once. About this clone: Its antigen is currently unknown.

The CDR3 runs to 14 residues. CDR1 and CDR2 from the germline V gene are MDHEN and SYDVKM. Trimming stripped 3 bases from V and 2 bases from J, with 10 bases between. The source of this sequence is a man over 45 in good health and CMV-seropositive. J is TRBJ1-2 and V is TRBV28; no reliable D call. The sequenced sample was PBMCs. The CDR3 region is CASSFLSLNYGYTF. Written as DNA, the CDR3 is TGTGCCAGCAGTTTTCTCTCCCTCAACTATGGCTACACCTTC.